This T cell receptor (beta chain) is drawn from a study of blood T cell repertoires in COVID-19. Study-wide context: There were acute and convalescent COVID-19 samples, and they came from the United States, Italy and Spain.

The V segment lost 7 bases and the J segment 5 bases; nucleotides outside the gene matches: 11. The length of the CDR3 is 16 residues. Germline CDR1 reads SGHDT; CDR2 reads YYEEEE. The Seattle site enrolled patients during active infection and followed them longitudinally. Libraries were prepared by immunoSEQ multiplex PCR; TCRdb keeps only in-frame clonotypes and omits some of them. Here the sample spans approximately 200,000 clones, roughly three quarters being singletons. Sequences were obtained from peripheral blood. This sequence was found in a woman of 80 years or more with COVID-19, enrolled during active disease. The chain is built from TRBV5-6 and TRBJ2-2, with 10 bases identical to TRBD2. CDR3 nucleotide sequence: TGTGCCAGCTCCCAGGGACTAGCGAGAATTACCGGGGAGCTGTTTTTT. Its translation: CASSQGLARITGELFF.